There are many counts of the clone carrying this T cell receptor (beta chain). The target antigen is unknown. Ophthalmopathy patients showed a Clinical Activity Score of at least 3, NOSPECS grade of at least 4 and duration under 3 months. Germline V gene sequence: CDR1 SGHTA, CDR2 FQGNSA. This CDR3 comprises 15 residues. V was pared by 7 bases and J by 8 bases, with 13 bases of the junction left unmatched. TCR beta CDR3 regions were amplified from RNA. Researchers ran a first-round RT-PCR on the TCR CDR3 using the HTBI primer set. Each CDR3 protein is one row after TCRdb ran MiXCR on the multiplex PCR reads. This table has roughly 550,000 distinct CDR3 sequences, around 16% appearing once. This entry comes from a study of T cells in Graves' hyperthyroidism and ophthalmopathy. General study results and limits: Ophthalmopathy, which appeared later, was predicted by the model a median approximately six months before onset. Expanded thyroid clonotypes (above 0.001) were mostly also found in blood.

This clonotype was sampled from a woman aged 25-40 years with Graves' ophthalmopathy. Sequences were obtained from blood. V usage is TRBV7-2 and J usage is TRBJ1-5, with 8 bases that match TRBD1. The CDR3 loop reads CASTKYGQGAEPQHF. The DNA for the CDR3 is TGTGCCAGCACTAAATATGGGCAGGGGGCCGAGCCCCAGCATTTT.